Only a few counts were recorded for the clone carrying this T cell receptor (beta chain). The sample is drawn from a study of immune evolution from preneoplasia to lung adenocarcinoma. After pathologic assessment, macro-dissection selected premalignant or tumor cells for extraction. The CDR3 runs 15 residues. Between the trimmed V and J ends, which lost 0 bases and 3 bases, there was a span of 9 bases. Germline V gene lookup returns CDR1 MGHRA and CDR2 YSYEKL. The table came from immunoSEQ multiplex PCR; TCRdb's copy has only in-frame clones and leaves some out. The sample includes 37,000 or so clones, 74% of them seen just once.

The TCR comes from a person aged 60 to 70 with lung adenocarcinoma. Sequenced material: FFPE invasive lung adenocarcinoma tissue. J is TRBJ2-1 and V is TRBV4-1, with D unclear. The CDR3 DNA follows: TGCGCCAGCAGCCAAGATTGGGCGGTCTACAATGAGCAGTTCTTC. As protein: CASSQDWAVYNEQFF.